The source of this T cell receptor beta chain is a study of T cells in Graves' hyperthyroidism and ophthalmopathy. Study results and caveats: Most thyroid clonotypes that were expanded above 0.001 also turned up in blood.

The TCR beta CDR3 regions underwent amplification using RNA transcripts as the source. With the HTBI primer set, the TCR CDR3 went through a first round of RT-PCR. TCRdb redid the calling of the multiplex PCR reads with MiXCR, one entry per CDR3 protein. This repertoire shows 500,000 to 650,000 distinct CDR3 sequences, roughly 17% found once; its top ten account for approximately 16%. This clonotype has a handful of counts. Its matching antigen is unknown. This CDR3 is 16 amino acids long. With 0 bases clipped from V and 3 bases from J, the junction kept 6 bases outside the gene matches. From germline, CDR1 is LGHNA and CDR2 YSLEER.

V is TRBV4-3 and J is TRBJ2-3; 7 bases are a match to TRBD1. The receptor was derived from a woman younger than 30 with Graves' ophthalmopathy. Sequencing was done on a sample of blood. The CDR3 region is CASSQEDRVGTDTQYF. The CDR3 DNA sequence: TGCGCCAGCAGCCAAGAAGACAGGGTCGGGACAGATACGCAGTATTTT.